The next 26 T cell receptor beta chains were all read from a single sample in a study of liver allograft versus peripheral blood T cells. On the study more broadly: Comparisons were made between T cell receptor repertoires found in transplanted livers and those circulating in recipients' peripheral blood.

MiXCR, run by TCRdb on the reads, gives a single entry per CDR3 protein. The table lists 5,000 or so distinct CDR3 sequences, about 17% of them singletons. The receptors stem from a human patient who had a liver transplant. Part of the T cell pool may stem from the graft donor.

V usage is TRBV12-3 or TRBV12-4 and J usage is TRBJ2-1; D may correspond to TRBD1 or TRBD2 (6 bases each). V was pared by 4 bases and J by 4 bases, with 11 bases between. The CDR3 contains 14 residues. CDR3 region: CASSSGGQYNEQFF. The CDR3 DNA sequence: TGTGCCAGCAGTTCCGGGGGACAATACAATGAGCAGTTCTTC.

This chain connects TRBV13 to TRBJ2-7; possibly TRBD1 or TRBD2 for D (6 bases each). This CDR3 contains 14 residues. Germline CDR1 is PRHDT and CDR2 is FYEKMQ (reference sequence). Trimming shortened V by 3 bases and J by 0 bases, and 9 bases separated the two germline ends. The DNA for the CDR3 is TGTGCCAGCAGCTTGGCGGGACACTCCTACGAGCAGTACTTC. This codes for CASSLAGHSYEQYF.

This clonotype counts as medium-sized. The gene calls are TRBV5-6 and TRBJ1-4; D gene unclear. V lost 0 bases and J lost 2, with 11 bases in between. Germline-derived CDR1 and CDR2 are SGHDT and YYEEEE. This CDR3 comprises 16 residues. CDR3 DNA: TGTGCCAGCAGCTTGGCCCGGGGAACGACTAATGAAAAACTGTTTTTT. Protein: CASSLARGTTNEKLFF.

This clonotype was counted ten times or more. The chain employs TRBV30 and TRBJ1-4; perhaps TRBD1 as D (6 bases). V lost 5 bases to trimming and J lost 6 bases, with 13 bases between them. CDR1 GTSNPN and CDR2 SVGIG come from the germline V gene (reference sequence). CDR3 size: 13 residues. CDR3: CAWGDNAYEKLFF. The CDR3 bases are TGTGCCTGGGGGGACAACGCCTATGAAAAACTGTTTTTT. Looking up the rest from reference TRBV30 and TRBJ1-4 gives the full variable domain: SQTIHQWPATLVQPVGSPLSLECTVEGTSNPNLYWYRQAAGRGLQLLFYSVGIGQISSEVPQNLSASRPQDRQFILSSKKLLLSDSGFYLCAWGDNAYEKLFFGSGTQLSVL.

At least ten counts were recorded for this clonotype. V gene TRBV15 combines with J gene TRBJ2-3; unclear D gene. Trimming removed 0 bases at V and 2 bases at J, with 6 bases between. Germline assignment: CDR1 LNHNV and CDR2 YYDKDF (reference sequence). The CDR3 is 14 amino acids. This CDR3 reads CATSRESSTDTQYF. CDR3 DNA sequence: TGTGCCACCAGCAGAGAGAGCTCCACAGATACGCAGTATTTT.

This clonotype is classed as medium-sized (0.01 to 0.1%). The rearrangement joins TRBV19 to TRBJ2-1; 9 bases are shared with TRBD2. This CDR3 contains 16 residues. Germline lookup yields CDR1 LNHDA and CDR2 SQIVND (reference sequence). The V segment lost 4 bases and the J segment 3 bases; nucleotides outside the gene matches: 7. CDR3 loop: CASSTLAGAYYNEQFF. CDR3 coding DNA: TGTGCCAGTAGTACCTTAGCGGGGGCCTACTACAATGAGCAGTTCTTC.

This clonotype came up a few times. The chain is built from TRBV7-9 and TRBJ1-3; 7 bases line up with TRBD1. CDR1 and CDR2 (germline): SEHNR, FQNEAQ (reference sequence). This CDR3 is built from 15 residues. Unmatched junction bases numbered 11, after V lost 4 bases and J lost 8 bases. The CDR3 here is CASSSNLQGEDTIYF. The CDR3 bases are TGTGCCAGCAGCTCCAACCTCCAGGGGGAGGACACCATATATTTT.

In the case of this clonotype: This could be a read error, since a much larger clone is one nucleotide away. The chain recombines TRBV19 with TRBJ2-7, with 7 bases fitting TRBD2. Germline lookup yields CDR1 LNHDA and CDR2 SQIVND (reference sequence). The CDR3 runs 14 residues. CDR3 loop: CASSIVAGTYEHYF. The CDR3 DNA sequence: TGTGCCAGTAGTATCGTAGCGGGTACCTACGAGCATTACTTC.

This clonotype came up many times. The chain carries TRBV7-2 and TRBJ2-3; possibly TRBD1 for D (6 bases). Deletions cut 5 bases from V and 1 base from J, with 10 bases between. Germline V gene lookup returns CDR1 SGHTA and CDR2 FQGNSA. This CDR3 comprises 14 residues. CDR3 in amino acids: CASSHRQGTDTQYF. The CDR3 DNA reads TGTGCCAGCAGCCACCGACAGGGCACAGATACGCAGTATTTT.

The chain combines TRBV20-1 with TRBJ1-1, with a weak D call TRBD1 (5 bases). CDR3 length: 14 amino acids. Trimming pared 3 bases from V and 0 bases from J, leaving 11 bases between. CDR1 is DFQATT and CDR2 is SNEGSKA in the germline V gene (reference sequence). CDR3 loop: CSARTTGLNTEAFF. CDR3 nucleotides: TGCAGTGCTAGGACTACAGGTCTGAACACTGAAGCTTTCTTT.

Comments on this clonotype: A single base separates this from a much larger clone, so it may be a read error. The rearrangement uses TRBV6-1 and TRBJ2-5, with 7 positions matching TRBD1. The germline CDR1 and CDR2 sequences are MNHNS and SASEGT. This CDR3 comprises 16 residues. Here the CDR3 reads CATRKLLTGWQETQHF. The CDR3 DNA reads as TGTGCCACCAGGAAACTTTTGACAGGGTGGCAAGAGACCCAGCACTTC.

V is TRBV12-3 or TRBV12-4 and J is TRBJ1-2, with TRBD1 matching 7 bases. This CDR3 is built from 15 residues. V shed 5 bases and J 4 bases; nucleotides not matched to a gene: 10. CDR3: CASSPGTAPPYGYTF. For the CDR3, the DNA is TGTGCCAGCAGTCCAGGGACAGCTCCTCCCTATGGCTACACCTTC.

CDR3 coding DNA: TGCAGTGCTAGAGCCCCGACAGGGGAAAACTATGGCTACACCTTC. Translation: CSARAPTGENYGYTF. V usage is TRBV20-1 and J usage is TRBJ1-2; 8 nucleotides agree with TRBD1. Germline CDR1 is DFQATT and CDR2 is SNEGSKA (reference sequence). Trimming cost V 1 base and J 2 bases; bases outside gene matches: 6. This CDR3 is built from 15 residues.

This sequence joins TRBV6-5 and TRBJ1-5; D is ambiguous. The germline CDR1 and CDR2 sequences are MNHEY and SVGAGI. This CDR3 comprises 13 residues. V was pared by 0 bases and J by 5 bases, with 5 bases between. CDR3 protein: CASSYSGYQPQHF. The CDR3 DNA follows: TGTGCCAGCAGTTACTCAGGGTATCAGCCCCAGCATTTT.

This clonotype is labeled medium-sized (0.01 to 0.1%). The CDR3 sequence: CSVEGGDERVADTQYF. CDR3 nucleotides: TGCAGCGTTGAAGGGGGGGACGAGCGGGTCGCAGATACGCAGTATTTT. The chain employs TRBV29-1 and TRBJ2-3, with D perhaps TRBD2 (6 bases). CDR3 length: 16 amino acids. Germline V CDR1 and CDR2: SQVTM, ANQGSEA. Trimming left V 1 base short and J 4 bases short, with 18 bases between.

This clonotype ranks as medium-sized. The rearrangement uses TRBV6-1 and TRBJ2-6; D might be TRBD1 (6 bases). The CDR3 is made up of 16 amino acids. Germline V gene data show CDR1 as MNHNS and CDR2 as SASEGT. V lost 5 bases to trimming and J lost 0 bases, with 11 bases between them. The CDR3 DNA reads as TGTGCCAGCAGTACACAGGGATTCTCTGGGGCCAACGTCCTGACTTTC. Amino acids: CASSTQGFSGANVLTF.

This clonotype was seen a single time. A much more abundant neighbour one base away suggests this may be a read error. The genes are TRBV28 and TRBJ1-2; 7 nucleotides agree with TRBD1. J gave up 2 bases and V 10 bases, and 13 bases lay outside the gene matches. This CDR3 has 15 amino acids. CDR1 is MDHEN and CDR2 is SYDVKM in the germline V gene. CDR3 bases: TGTGCCATCACCAGCAGGGACAGCCGGAACTATGGCTACACCTTC. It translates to CAITSRDSRNYGYTF.

CDR3 sequence reads: CASGRTSGRVGNEQFF. The DNA for the CDR3 is TGTGCCAGCGGCAGGACTAGCGGGAGAGTAGGCAATGAGCAGTTCTTC. This chain links TRBV6-2 or TRBV6-3 with TRBJ2-1; 13 bases are shared with TRBD2. The germline gives CDR1 MNHEY, CDR2 SVGEGT. V lost 8 bases to trimming and J lost 6 bases; unmatched junction nucleotides: 10. This CDR3 has 16 amino acids.

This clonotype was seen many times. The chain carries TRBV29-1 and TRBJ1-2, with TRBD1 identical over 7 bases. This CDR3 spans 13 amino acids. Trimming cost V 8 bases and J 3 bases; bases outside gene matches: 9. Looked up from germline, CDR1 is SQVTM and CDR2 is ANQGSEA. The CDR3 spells CSSPSGTDYGYTF. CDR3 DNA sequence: TGCAGCTCCCCATCCGGGACAGACTATGGCTACACCTTC.

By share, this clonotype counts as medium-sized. The CDR3 nucleotides are TGTGCCAGCAGTTCCGCCACACTTCCTGGGGGAAGCTATGGCTACACCTTC. This encodes CASSSATLPGGSYGYTF. The chain recombines TRBV27 with TRBJ1-2, with D maybe TRBD1 (5 bases). V was trimmed by 4 bases and J by 4 bases, leaving 22 bases between them. The CDR3 sequence is 17 residues long. CDR1 and CDR2 from the germline V gene are MNHEY and SMNVEV (reference sequence).

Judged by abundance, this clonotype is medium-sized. The CDR3 bases are TGTGCCAGCAGTTACTCGTGGCAGAACTATGGCTACACCTTC. Its translation is CASSYSWQNYGYTF. The chain joins TRBV6-2 or TRBV6-3 to TRBJ1-2; D gene unclear. V shed 0 bases and J shed 2 bases, with 7 bases lying between them. This CDR3 has 14 residues. Germline V gene data show CDR1 as MNHEY and CDR2 as SVGEGT.

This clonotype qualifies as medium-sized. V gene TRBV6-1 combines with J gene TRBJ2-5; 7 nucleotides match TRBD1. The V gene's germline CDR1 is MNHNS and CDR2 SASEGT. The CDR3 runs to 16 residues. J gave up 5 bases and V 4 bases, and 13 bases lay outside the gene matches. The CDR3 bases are TGTGCCAGCAGTGCCACGGACAGGTCGCATTTCGAGACCCAGTACTTC. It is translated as CASSATDRSHFETQYF.

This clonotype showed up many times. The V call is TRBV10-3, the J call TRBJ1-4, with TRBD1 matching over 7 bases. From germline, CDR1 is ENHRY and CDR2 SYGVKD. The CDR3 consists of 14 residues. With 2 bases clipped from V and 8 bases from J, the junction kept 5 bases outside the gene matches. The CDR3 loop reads CAISEDRVREKLFF. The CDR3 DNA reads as TGTGCCATCAGTGAGGACAGGGTTAGGGAAAAACTGTTTTTT.

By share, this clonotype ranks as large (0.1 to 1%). CDR3 in amino acids: CAISLSLVYEQYF. In DNA form, the CDR3 reads TGTGCCATCAGTTTGAGCCTGGTCTACGAGCAGTACTTC. The J gene is TRBJ2-7, the V gene TRBV10-3; D call uncertain. Per the germline V gene, CDR1 is ENHRY and CDR2 is SYGVKD. The germline V and J ends were trimmed by 5 bases and 3 bases, with 11 bases remaining between them. The CDR3 totals 13 residues.

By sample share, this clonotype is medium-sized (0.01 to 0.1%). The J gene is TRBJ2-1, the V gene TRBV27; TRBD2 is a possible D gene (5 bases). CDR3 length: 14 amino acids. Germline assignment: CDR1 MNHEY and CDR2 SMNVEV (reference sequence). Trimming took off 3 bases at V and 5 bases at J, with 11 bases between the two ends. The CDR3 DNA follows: TGTGCCAGCAGTTTCGCCTTCGGGAACAATGAGCAGTTCTTC. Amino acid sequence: CASSFAFGNNEQFF.

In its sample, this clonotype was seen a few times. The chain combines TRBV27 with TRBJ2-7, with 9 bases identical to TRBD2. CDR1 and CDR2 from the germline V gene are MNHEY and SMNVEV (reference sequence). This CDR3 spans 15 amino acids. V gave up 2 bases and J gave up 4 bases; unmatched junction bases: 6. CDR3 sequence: CASSLVAGDLYEQYF. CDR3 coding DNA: TGTGCCAGCAGTTTAGTAGCGGGGGACCTATACGAGCAGTACTTC.